These 7 T cell receptor beta chains share one sample of origin, sequenced in a study of blood T cell repertoires in COVID-19. Here immunoSEQ multiplex PCR was the method, and the copy in TCRdb shows in-frame clones only, minus some. This sample has around 100,000 clones, with approximately 89% found just once. The sample comprised peripheral blood. These receptors all stem from a human donor with active COVID-19. The donor label of this sample is uncertain.

The rearrangement joins TRBV7-9 to TRBJ1-2, with D tentatively TRBD1 (5 bases). This CDR3 region has 13 residues. Germline assignment: CDR1 SEHNR and CDR2 FQNEAQ (reference sequence). Trimming removed 10 bases at V and 0 bases at J, with 12 bases between. The CDR3 protein is CAIYDRTNYGYTF. DNA for the CDR3: TGTGCCATCTATGACAGAACTAACTATGGCTACACCTTC.

The chain recombines TRBV4-2 with TRBJ1-1, with no clear D. Deletions cut 4 bases from V and 0 bases from J, with 9 bases between. The V gene's germline CDR1 is LGHNA and CDR2 YNFKEQ. This CDR3 region has 14 residues. For the CDR3, the DNA is TGTGCCAGCAGCCCACAATTCATGAACACTGAAGCTTTCTTT. Encoded protein: CASSPQFMNTEAFF.

This clone was recorded a few times. The chain recombines TRBV3-1 (or the pseudogene TRBV3-2) with TRBJ2-1; TRBD2 might be the D (7 bases). The CDR3 has 15 amino acids. The germline V and J ends were trimmed by 0 bases and 9 bases, with 15 bases remaining between them. Germline V gene sequence: CDR1 LGHDT, CDR2 YNNKEL (reference sequence). The CDR3 nucleotides are TGTGCCAGCAGCCAAGATCCGGGCGGGGGCGGTGAGCAGTTCTTC. Translated, it gives CASSQDPGGGGEQFF.

This clone was seen more than once but under ten times. CDR3 DNA sequence: TGTGCCAGCAGTTATCGCCAGGGAAGGACTGAAGCTTTCTTT. Translated: CASSYRQGRTEAFF. The genes are TRBV6-5 and TRBJ1-1, with D possibly TRBD1 on 5 matching bases. CDR3 length equals 14 residues. V lost 3 bases and J lost 5, with 13 bases in between. Germline CDR1 reads MNHEY; CDR2 reads SVGAGI.

The CDR3: CASSIIRGSTGRETQYF. The CDR3 DNA sequence: TGTGCCAGCAGCATCATAAGGGGCTCCACAGGAAGAGAGACCCAGTACTTC. The chain recombines TRBV7-7 with TRBJ2-5; maybe TRBD1 (5 bases). The germline CDR1 and CDR2 sequences are SSHAT and FNYEAQ (reference sequence). The CDR3 extends over 17 amino acids. V shed 5 bases and J shed 4 bases, with 23 bases lying between them.

The chain links TRBV28 to TRBJ2-1, with D possibly being TRBD2 (6 bases). The CDR3 sequence is 14 residues long. Trimming removed 6 bases at V and 4 bases at J, with 13 bases between. Germline-derived CDR1 and CDR2 are MDHEN and SYDVKM. The CDR3 sequence is CASRFRGLYNEQFF. CDR3 sequence (DNA): TGTGCCAGCAGATTTCGGGGGTTATACAATGAGCAGTTCTTC. The full variable domain, completed using reference TRBV28 and TRBJ2-1, is DVKVTQSSRYLVKRTGEKVFLECVQDMDHENMFWYRQDPGLGLRLIYFSYDVKMKEKGDIPEGYSVSREKKERFSLILESASTNQTSMYLCASRFRGLYNEQFFGPGTRLTVL.

The chain joins TRBV7-3 to TRBJ2-1; D call uncertain. The CDR3 has 14 residues. In germline, CDR1 is SGHTA, CDR2 FQGTGA. Between the trimmed V and J ends, which lost 5 bases and 6 bases, there was a span of 14 bases. This CDR3 reads CASSDTFRGNEQFF. The CDR3 DNA is TGTGCCAGCAGCGATACCTTCCGCGGCAATGAGCAGTTCTTC.